The rows below give T cell receptor beta chains drawn from one sample of a study of immune evolution from preneoplasia to lung adenocarcinoma. Generated by immunoSEQ multiplex PCR, the TCRdb table keeps only in-frame clones and is missing some. The sample holds around 21,000 clones, roughly 75% seen once. The sample comprised FFPE invasive lung adenocarcinoma tissue. The source is a person aged 55 to 69 with lung adenocarcinoma. CDR3s include the opening cysteine and the closing phenylalanine or tryptophan. A D gene is named only where the DNA matches it firmly. For some rows the clone size is stated as once, few or many, or as a class when expanded; others skip it.

d_call clone_size j_call v_call cdr3_nt cdr3_aa
NA NA TRBJ2-3 TRBV6-6 TGTGCCAGCAGTTTTGGGACATTAGCGAAGAATACGCAGTATTTT CASSFGTLAKNTQYF
TRBD2 few TRBJ2-2 TRBV7-9 TGTGCCAGCAGCTCCTGGAGTAGCGGGAAAGGAAACGGGGAGCTGTTTTTT CASSSWSSGKGNGELFF
TRBD2 once TRBJ2-5 TRBV29-1 TGCAGCGTTAAGGGATCGGAGCGGGAGGGCCGCCAAGAGACCCAGTACTTC CSVKGSEREGRQETQYF
TRBD1 few TRBJ2-7 TRBV5-1 TGCGCCAGCAGCTTAGACAGGGTGGCCTACGAGCAGTACTTC CASSLDRVAYEQYF
TRBD2 NA TRBJ2-7 TRBV11-1 TGTGCCAGCAGCTTGCGGAGCGGGAGGCCGGGGGAGCAGTACTTC CASSLRSGRPGEQYF
TRBD2 NA TRBJ2-5 TRBV19 TGTGCCAGTAGTAAGTTCGGCGGGAGGCTCCAAGAGACCCAGTACTTC CASSKFGGRLQETQYF
NA NA TRBJ1-2 TRBV6-1 TGTGCCAGCAGTTATGGGGGTAACTATGGCTACACCTTC CASSYGGNYGYTF
NA NA TRBJ2-1 TRBV6-4 TGTGCCAGCAGTTCGACCCCGGGGAATGAGCAGTTCTTC CASSSTPGNEQFF
NA few TRBJ2-1 TRBV4-2 TGTGCCAGCAGCCCGATTATGGGCAATGAGCAGTTCTTC CASSPIMGNEQFF
TRBD1 NA TRBJ2-2 TRBV19 TGTGCCAGTACCTCGGCCGCCGGGACAGCGAACACCGGGGAGCTGTTTTTT CASTSAAGTANTGELFF
NA NA TRBJ2-1 TRBV5-1 TGCGCCAGCAGCATTCTTCCCGGGGACTACAATGAGCAGTTCTTC CASSILPGDYNEQFF
NA NA TRBJ2-5 TRBV5-6 TGTGCCAGCAGCTTGCGGGCAGGGGAAGGGACCCAGTACTTC CASSLRAGEGTQYF
TRBD2 NA TRBJ2-2 TRBV28 TGTGCCAGCACCCGGGGGGGGATAACCGGGGAGCTGTTTTTT CASTRGGITGELFF
TRBD1 once TRBJ1-5 TRBV28 TGTGCCAGCAGTTCGCTCCGACAGGGAAGCAATCAGCCCCAGCATTTT CASSSLRQGSNQPQHF
NA NA TRBJ1-1 TRBV4-1 TGCGCCAGCAGCCAAGGAGGGGAGACACCCGGGGGCACTGAAGCTTTCTTT CASSQGGETPGGTEAFF
TRBD1 NA TRBJ1-4 TRBV28 TGTGCCAGCAGTCCAGGGGGACACATTGCAACTAATGAAAAACTGTTTTTT CASSPGGHIATNEKLFF
NA NA TRBJ2-2 TRBV5-1 TGCGCCAGCAGCTTGGAACCCGTAGGGGGGGCTTGGACCGGGGAGCTGTTTTTT CASSLEPVGGAWTGELFF
NA NA TRBJ2-7 TRBV7-2 TGTGCCAGCAGCTTAAAACCCTTTGGGGCGACCCGCTCCTACGAGCAGTACTTC CASSLKPFGATRSYEQYF
NA NA TRBJ2-2 TRBV27 TGTGCCAGCAGCCTACGTGGGGATCCCGGGGAGCTGTTTTTT CASSLRGDPGELFF
NA NA TRBJ2-7 TRBV18 TGTGCCAGCTCACCACAGGTGGGGTTTCTCTCCTACGAGCAGTACTTC CASSPQVGFLSYEQYF
TRBD2 NA TRBJ2-1 TRBV11-2 TGTGCCAGCAGTGAAACTAGCGGGAATAATGAGCAGTTCTTC CASSETSGNNEQFF
TRBD1 NA TRBJ1-4 TRBV29-1 TGCAGCGGGAGACAGGGAATAAATGAAAAACTGTTTTTT CSGRQGINEKLFF
NA NA TRBJ2-7 TRBV10-1 TGCGCCAGCAGTGATGCGGACACCTTAAACGAGCAGTACTTC CASSDADTLNEQYF
NA NA TRBJ2-5 TRBV7-2 TGTGCCAGCAGCGTCGGGACCCTGGAGACCCAGTACTTC CASSVGTLETQYF
TRBD2 NA TRBJ2-1 TRBV7-2 TGTGCCAGCAGCTTAGAATGGACTAGCGGGGCCGTCCTCTTC CASSLEWTSGAVLF
NA NA TRBJ1-4 TRBV4-1 TGCGCCAGCAGCCAACGACAGGCGTCAACTAATGAAAAACTGTTTTTT CASSQRQASTNEKLFF
NA medium-sized TRBJ2-2 TRBV10-2 TGCGCCAGCAGTGACCCGGAAAGGGGCGGGGAGCTGTTTTTT CASSDPERGGELFF
TRBD1 NA TRBJ2-3 TRBV9 TGTGCCAGCAGCGTAGATCCAGGGGGTGTCACAGATACGCAGTATTTT CASSVDPGGVTDTQYF